This T cell receptor beta chain emerged from a study of post-analysis software for immune sequencing data. Study summary: The cohort encompassed relapsing-remitting, secondary progressive and progressive-relapsing multiple sclerosis disease courses. Study conclusions and caveats: When the samples were clustered directly with F measure, those that had been prepared in the same batch showed strong co-clustering. About five TRBV segments were more frequent in patients than controls; TRBV5-6, TRBV5-1 and TRBV20-1 belonged to this group. Comparison with controls showed significantly lower normalized Chao1 diversity in multiple sclerosis patients.

Unique molecular identifiers had been added to the TCR beta cDNA libraries. The T cell input of roughly 0.95 to 10 million gave approximately 500,000 cDNA molecules. TCRdb analysed the PCR reads with MiXCR anew, one entry per CDR3 protein. The table lists around 710,000 distinct CDR3 sequences, 46% of them singletons. This clonotype has a handful of counts. Its antigen is not identified. This CDR3 comprises 15 residues. Per germline, CDR1 SGDLS and CDR2 YYNGEE. The receptor's source is a girl aged 10 to 17 with multiple sclerosis. The chain carries TRBV9 and TRBJ2-5, with 8 bases that match TRBD2. TRBJ2-7 explains the end of the DNA better; the J call may be wrong. Material for sequencing was blood. DNA for the CDR3: TGTGCCAGCAGCCAGGGAACTAGCGGACGAGACGAGCAGTACTTC. Amino acids: CASSQGTSGRDEQYF.